A single sample is the source of the 31 T cell receptor beta chains below, sequenced in a study of PD-1 blockade in classical Hodgkin lymphoma (dated by TCRdb to 2018 to 2020). The library came from the immunoSEQ multiplex PCR assay. In its TCRdb copy, this immuneACCESS table keeps in-frame sequences only and misses some clones. Where compared with another copy, unresolved V genes explain less than half of these, and the others have no known cause. This sample holds 25,000 to 30,000 clones; 60% to 75% were observed only once. Of the sample, over 25% is held by the ten largest clones. According to the study, the label for this sample's time point signals: cycle 2 day 1 (C2D1) of nivolumab. Every trial patient had relapsed after autologous stem cell transplantation, and cohorts A, B and C differed in prior brentuximab vedotin exposure. The specimen was peripheral blood mononuclear cells (PBMCs), collected before the second cycle of nivolumab. These receptors were collected from a human donor with classical Hodgkin lymphoma.

This CDR3 is CASSGAPADTEAFF. DNA of the CDR3: TGTGCCAGCTCAGGGGCTCCGGCGGACACTGAAGCTTTCTTT. The chain joins TRBV18 to TRBJ1-1; D is perhaps TRBD1 (5 bases). This CDR3 is built from 14 residues. CDR1 is KGHSH and CDR2 is LQKENI in the germline V gene. V lost 5 bases and J 3 bases, leaving 13 bases between the germline ends.

This chain joins TRBV5-8 and TRBJ1-1, with TRBD1 matching over 10 bases. V shed 6 bases and J 4 bases; nucleotides not matched to a gene: 6. Per germline, CDR1 SGHTS and CDR2 YDEGEE. The CDR3 has 14 residues. CDR3 nucleotide sequence: TGTGCCAGCAACGACAGGGGGCGAAGCACTGAAGCTTTCTTT. Protein product: CASNDRGRSTEAFF.

The chain couples TRBV6-6 to TRBJ2-1; tentatively, D is TRBD2 (6 bases). Germline assignment: CDR1 MNHNY and CDR2 SVGAGI (reference sequence). Between the trimmed V and J ends, which lost 6 bases and 10 bases, there was a span of 13 bases. The length of the CDR3 is 12 residues. Here the CDR3 reads CASRPVGREQFF. The CDR3 DNA reads as TGTGCCAGCAGACCCGTCGGGAGAGAGCAGTTCTTC.

The chain employs TRBV5-6 and TRBJ2-3; 8 bases map to TRBD2. Germline CDR1 SGHDT, CDR2 YYEEEE. The CDR3 is 14 residues long. The ends lost 7 bases at V and 6 bases at J; junction bases unmatched: 10. The CDR3 spells CASAGGTRLDTQYF. In DNA form, the CDR3 reads TGTGCCAGCGCCGGAGGGACTAGGTTGGATACGCAGTATTTT.

The chain is built from TRBV10-3 and TRBJ2-1, with 8 bases lining up with TRBD2. This CDR3 contains 15 residues. Trimming cost V 0 bases and J 6 bases; bases outside gene matches: 4. Germline CDR1 ENHRY, CDR2 SYGVKD. As DNA, the CDR3 is TGTGCCATCAGTGAGTCGAGGACTAGCAGCAATGAGCAGTTCTTC. Translated: CAISESRTSSNEQFF.

This chain links TRBV28 with TRBJ1-2; TRBD1 matches 9 bases. The CDR3 totals 13 residues. The V gene's germline CDR1 is MDHEN and CDR2 SYDVKM. Trimming removed 7 bases from V and 5 bases from J; junction bases left unmatched: 5. The CDR3 is CASKGQGRYGYTF. CDR3 nucleotides: TGTGCCAGCAAGGGACAGGGAAGGTATGGCTACACCTTC.

The rearrangement links TRBV6-5 to TRBJ1-2; a possible D gene is TRBD1 (5 bases). The V end lost 4 bases, the J end lost 9 bases, and 21 bases lay between the germline ends. From germline, CDR1 is MNHEY and CDR2 SVGAGI. This CDR3 region has 15 residues. CDR3: CASSWEPGPTVSYTF. The CDR3 DNA is TGTGCCAGCAGTTGGGAGCCGGGACCAACGGTGAGCTACACCTTC.

The V gene is TRBV5-1, the J gene TRBJ2-1; 9 bases agree with TRBD2. Germline CDR1 is SGHRS and CDR2 is YFSETQ. Germline trimming cut 4 bases from V and 7 bases from J; bases unmatched to any gene: 12. The length of the CDR3 is 16 residues. CDR3: CASSPGLANPENEQFF. The CDR3 nucleotides read TGCGCCAGCAGCCCCGGACTAGCGAACCCCGAGAATGAGCAGTTCTTC. The full variable domain, with the rest looked up from reference TRBV5-1 and TRBJ2-1, is KAGVTQTPRYLIKTRGQQVTLSCSPISGHRSVSWYQQTPGQGLQFLFEYFSETQRNKGNFPGRFSGRQFSNSRSEMNVSTLELGDSALYLCASSPGLANPENEQFFGPGTRLTVL.

The gene calls are TRBV10-3 and TRBJ2-1; D possibly uses TRBD1 or TRBD2 (5 bases each). Germline V CDR1 and CDR2: ENHRY, SYGVKD. There are 14 residues in the CDR3. Trimming shortened V by 6 bases and J by 10 bases, and 19 bases separated the two germline ends. CDR3 region: CAIRSTRSGREQFF. The CDR3 coding sequence is TGTGCCATCAGATCTACCCGCTCGGGGCGAGAGCAGTTCTTC.

The chain couples TRBV6-1 to TRBJ2-5, with 7 bases that match TRBD2. Germline loops: CDR1 MNHNS, CDR2 SASEGT. The length of the CDR3 is 14 residues. Trimming removed 11 bases from V and 5 bases from J; junction bases left unmatched: 14. CDR3 loop: CASGGRGAAETQYF. In nucleotides, the CDR3 is TGTGCCTCCGGGGGGAGGGGAGCAGCGGAGACCCAGTACTTC.

CDR3 sequence (DNA): TGTGCCAGCAGCCCTACCCAAAATCAGGGGACCCCTGCAGGAGCTTTCTTT. It specifies CASSPTQNQGTPAGAFF. The rearrangement links TRBV7-9 to TRBJ1-1, with a tentative D call TRBD1 (6 bases). Germline V gene data show CDR1 as SEHNR and CDR2 as FQNEAQ (reference sequence). This CDR3 comprises 17 residues. Trimming stripped 5 bases from V and 10 bases from J, with 29 bases between.

This rearrangement joins TRBV7-3 to TRBJ2-2; no firm D call. This CDR3 spans 13 amino acids. Between the trimmed V and J ends, which lost 4 bases and 7 bases, there was a span of 10 bases. CDR1 SGHTA and CDR2 FQGTGA come from the germline V gene. The CDR3 nucleotides read TGTGCCAGCAGCTCCCGACCTTACGGGGAGCTGTTTTTT. It yields the protein CASSSRPYGELFF.

The chain is built from TRBV28 and TRBJ1-6; D may be TRBD1 (5 bases). This CDR3 spans 15 amino acids. The V gene's germline CDR1 is MDHEN and CDR2 SYDVKM. V lost 7 bases, J lost 5 bases, and 15 bases lay in between. Here the CDR3 reads CASNTGTGDNSPLHF. CDR3 sequence (DNA): TGTGCCAGCAACACCGGGACGGGAGATAATTCACCCCTCCACTTT.

The chain carries TRBV18 and TRBJ1-6, with 7 bases lining up with TRBD1. The CDR3 has 15 residues. The germline CDR1 and CDR2 sequences are KGHSH and LQKENI. V was pared by 3 bases and J by 6 bases, with 5 bases of the junction left unmatched. The CDR3 is CASSPTGQVNSPLHF. CDR3 sequence (DNA): TGTGCCAGCTCACCTACCGGACAGGTTAATTCACCCCTCCACTTT.

The genes are TRBV4-3 and TRBJ2-5; D unclear. CDR3 length: 15 residues. Trimming left V 0 bases short and J 4 bases short, with 12 bases between. Germline CDR1 is LGHNA and CDR2 is YSLEER. The CDR3: CASSQDWARRETQYF. DNA for the CDR3: TGCGCCAGCAGCCAAGATTGGGCCAGGCGAGAGACCCAGTACTTC.

This clone was recorded only once. The chain has TRBV2 and TRBJ2-2; D may correspond to TRBD1 or TRBD2 (5 bases each). V was shortened by 2 bases and J by 1 base, with 11 bases between the two germline ends. CDR1 and CDR2 from the germline V gene are SNHLY and FYNNEI. CDR3 length equals 16 residues. In nucleotides, the CDR3 is TGTGCCAGCAGTGAACATGCAGGGAGGAACACCGGGGAGCTGTTTTTT. Protein product: CASSEHAGRNTGELFF. The full variable domain, its missing parts supplied by reference TRBV2 and TRBJ2-2, is EPEVTQTPSHQVTQMGQEVILRCVPISNHLYFYWYRQILGQKVEFLVSFYNNEISEKSEIFDDQFSVERPDGSNFTLKIRSTKLEDSAMYFCASSEHAGRNTGELFFGEGSRLTVL.

This clone was seen a handful of times. The gene calls are TRBV5-5 and TRBJ2-3, with D unresolved. Trimming shortened V by 2 bases and J by 2 bases, and 6 bases separated the two germline ends. The CDR3 covers 13 residues. The germline V gene has CDR1 SGHKS and CDR2 YYEKEE (reference sequence). As DNA, the CDR3 is TGTGCCAGCAGCTTTTATAACACAGATACGCAGTATTTT. The encoded protein is CASSFYNTDTQYF.

V and J are TRBV9 and TRBJ2-5; a possible D gene is TRBD1 (6 bases). V lost 0 bases and J lost 2, with 11 bases in between. Per the germline V gene, CDR1 is SGDLS and CDR2 is YYNGEE. CDR3 length: 15 amino acids. This chain's CDR3 is CASSVGSGEQETQYF. CDR3 bases: TGTGCCAGCAGCGTAGGGTCAGGGGAACAAGAGACCCAGTACTTC.

This chain uses TRBV11-2 with TRBJ2-7, with unresolved D. Germline assignment: CDR1 SGHAT and CDR2 FQNNGV. This CDR3 has 11 residues. V shed 3 bases and J shed 5 bases, with 5 bases lying between them. CDR3 loop: CASSLTDEQYV. The DNA for the CDR3 is TGTGCCAGCAGCTTGACCGACGAGCAGTACGTC.

This clone has a count of ten or more. This chain joins TRBV2 and TRBJ1-5; D perhaps matches TRBD1 (5 bases). The CDR3 runs to 15 residues. Between the trimmed V and J ends, which lost 7 bases and 0 bases, there was a span of 13 bases. Germline V gene sequence: CDR1 SNHLY, CDR2 FYNNEI. CDR3 sequence reads: CASTRTPYSNQPQHF. The CDR3 region has the DNA TGTGCCAGCACGAGGACACCATATAGCAATCAGCCCCAGCATTTT.

The CDR3 nucleotides are TGTGCCAGTAGTAGGGTCGGGGAGCTGTTTTTT. Translating gives CASSRVGELFF. This chain links TRBV19 with TRBJ2-2; no firm D call. Trimming took 4 bases from V and 7 from J, leaving 4 bases between them. This CDR3 contains 11 residues. Germline V gene sequence: CDR1 LNHDA, CDR2 SQIVND (reference sequence).

V and J are TRBV19 and TRBJ2-1, with unresolved D. The CDR3 consists of 13 residues. V was trimmed by 10 bases and J by 9 bases, leaving 19 bases between them. The germline V gene has CDR1 LNHDA and CDR2 SQIVND (reference sequence). The CDR3 loop reads CATTPGGRPEQFF. CDR3 in DNA: TGTGCCACCACACCGGGTGGACGTCCTGAGCAGTTCTTC.

The chain employs TRBV6-1 and TRBJ2-1; 8 bases are shared with TRBD2. The CDR3 sequence is 16 residues long. The J segment lost 1 base and the V segment lost 2 bases, leaving 4 bases of the junction unmatched. Germline assignment: CDR1 MNHNS and CDR2 SASEGT. The CDR3 DNA sequence: TGTGCCAGCAGTGAACTAGCGGGCCCTTCCTACAATGAGCAGTTCTTC. It specifies CASSELAGPSYNEQFF.

This chain connects TRBV4-3 to TRBJ1-1; D uncertain. The germline V gene has CDR1 LGHNA and CDR2 YSLEER. V was pared by 1 base and J by 1 base, with 7 bases between. The CDR3 consists of 14 residues. The CDR3 nucleotides are TGCGCCAGCAGCCAAGGTCTGGCGAACACTGAAGCTTTCTTT. Translated, it gives CASSQGLANTEAFF.

The J gene is TRBJ2-1, the V gene TRBV7-2, with a possible D match to TRBD1 (6 bases). The CDR3 has 15 residues. V lost 2 bases and J lost 2, with 10 bases in between. The germline V gene encodes CDR1 SGHTA and CDR2 FQGNSA. The CDR3 loop reads CASSLQGFPYNEQFF. The DNA of the CDR3 is TGTGCCAGCAGCTTACAGGGGTTCCCCTACAATGAGCAGTTCTTC.

The V gene is TRBV18, the J gene TRBJ2-5; 7 bases are a match to TRBD2. V was clipped by 1 base and J by 4 bases; unmatched bases: 12. CDR3 length: 17 amino acids. Germline V gene sequence: CDR1 KGHSH, CDR2 LQKENI. CDR3 sequence reads: CASSPLPGGAPRETQYF. The CDR3 DNA reads as TGTGCCAGCTCACCACTACCGGGAGGCGCCCCAAGAGAGACCCAGTACTTC. The full variable domain, completed using reference TRBV18 and TRBJ2-5, is NAGVMQNPRHLVRRRGQEARLRCSPMKGHSHVYWYRQLPEEGLKFMVYLQKENIIDESGMPKERFSAEFPKEGPSILRIQQVVRGDSAAYFCASSPLPGGAPRETQYFGPGTRLLVL.

The chain uses TRBV6-5 and TRBJ2-1; the match to TRBD2 covers 10 bases. From germline, CDR1 is MNHEY and CDR2 SVGAGI. CDR3 size: 15 residues. Trimming removed 2 bases from V and 6 bases from J; junction bases left unmatched: 4. The CDR3 spells CASSYRAGGPNEQFF. CDR3 DNA sequence: TGTGCCAGCAGTTACAGAGCGGGGGGGCCCAATGAGCAGTTCTTC.

The chain has TRBV28 and TRBJ1-5, with 7 bases fitting TRBD1. CDR1 and CDR2 (germline): MDHEN, SYDVKM. The junction had 8 bases not matched to a gene; V was cut back by 6 bases and J by 9 bases. The CDR3 loop spans 13 amino acids. The CDR3 bases are TGTGCCAGCAGCTTTACAGGGGCGAGGCCCCAGCATTTT. It yields the protein CASSFTGARPQHF. Drawing the rest from reference TRBV28 and TRBJ1-5, the complete variable domain is DVKVTQSSRYLVKRTGEKVFLECVQDMDHENMFWYRQDPGLGLRLIYFSYDVKMKEKGDIPEGYSVSREKKERFSLILESASTNQTSMYLCASSFTGARPQHFGDGTRLSIL.

The gene calls are TRBV9 and TRBJ2-1; 7 nucleotides line up with TRBD1. The CDR3 is 15 amino acids. CDR1 SGDLS and CDR2 YYNGEE come from the germline V gene. Unmatched junction bases numbered 3, after V lost 0 bases and J lost 3 bases. The CDR3 loop reads CASSVARDSYNEQFF. CDR3 nucleotides: TGTGCCAGCAGCGTAGCCCGGGACAGCTACAATGAGCAGTTCTTC.

The chain recombines TRBV19 with TRBJ1-1; perhaps TRBD1 as D (6 bases). Germline values: CDR1 LNHDA, CDR2 SQIVND (reference sequence). The CDR3 runs 15 residues. Trimming took off 3 bases at V and 2 bases at J, with 13 bases between the two ends. The CDR3 protein is CASSILGAGNTEAFF. In nucleotides, the CDR3 is TGTGCCAGTAGTATCTTGGGGGCGGGAAACACTGAAGCTTTCTTT.

This clone was seen a few times. The chain uses TRBV19 and TRBJ1-1; maybe TRBD1 (6 bases). The germline CDR1 and CDR2 sequences are LNHDA and SQIVND (reference sequence). The length of the CDR3 is 16 residues. The V and J ends lost 3 bases and 0 bases respectively, with 14 bases between them. The CDR3 sequence: CASSIGQGRVNTEAFF. DNA for the CDR3: TGTGCCAGTAGTATTGGTCAGGGGCGTGTGAACACTGAAGCTTTCTTT.